This T cell receptor (beta chain) derives from a study of CD8+ T cells in alopecia areata. About the study: A regimen of oral tofacitinib, 5 to 10 mg twice daily, was given to treated patients. Regarding the study as a whole: Lesional scalp, notably in alopecia totalis/universalis, had clonality above that of normal scalp. Shared TCR sequences were less clear between patients than in mice, possibly partly from HLA diversity.

The CDR3 length is 13 residues. The ends were cut back, 3 bases at V and 3 bases at J, with 12 bases in the middle. The V gene's germline CDR1 is GTSNPN and CDR2 SVGIG (reference sequence). Once RNA had been extracted, it was reverse transcribed into cDNA to act as the sequencing template. TCRdb's copy holds only in-frame clones and misses some; the assay was immunoSEQ multiplex PCR. Of 150,000 to 200,000 clones listed, 59% were seen once; the top ten hold 14% to 15%. For this clone: Antigen unknown.

In alopecia areata patients, both lesional scalp punch biopsies and peripheral blood were collected. V gene TRBV30 combines with J gene TRBJ2-7; D not resolved. The material sequenced was CD4+ T cells sorted from blood, taken at week 0. The source of this sequence is a human donor with alopecia areata. The CDR3 sequence: CAWSGAPIYEQYF. The CDR3 DNA reads as TGTGCCTGGAGCGGAGCCCCAATCTACGAGCAGTACTTC.